This TCR beta chain was found in a study of human T cells and chemical hapten exposure. Background on the study: Minor volume differences among pooled libraries chiefly drove per-sample TCR yield variation.

A few counts support this clonotype. Documented time point: healthy volunteer bleed at 2 weeks. Researchers extracted total RNA from unfractionated whole blood. TCRdb independently ran MiXCR on the RACE reads; one entry per CDR3 protein. The sample carries 100,000 to 150,000 distinct CDR3 sequences, approximately 9.5% recorded once. From germline, CDR1 is SQVTM and CDR2 ANQGSEA. Trimming left V 3 bases short and J 5 bases short, with 10 bases between. CDR3 length equals 13 residues. Sequences were obtained from whole blood. This receptor was obtained from a male donor in good health. Some clones in this sample may be carry-over from other donors' samples. The rearrangement uses TRBV29-1 and TRBJ2-2; D possibly corresponds to TRBD2 (6 bases). The CDR3 DNA reads as TGCAGCGTTGATACGGGGGTGACCGGGGAGCTGTTTTTT. It encodes CSVDTGVTGELFF.